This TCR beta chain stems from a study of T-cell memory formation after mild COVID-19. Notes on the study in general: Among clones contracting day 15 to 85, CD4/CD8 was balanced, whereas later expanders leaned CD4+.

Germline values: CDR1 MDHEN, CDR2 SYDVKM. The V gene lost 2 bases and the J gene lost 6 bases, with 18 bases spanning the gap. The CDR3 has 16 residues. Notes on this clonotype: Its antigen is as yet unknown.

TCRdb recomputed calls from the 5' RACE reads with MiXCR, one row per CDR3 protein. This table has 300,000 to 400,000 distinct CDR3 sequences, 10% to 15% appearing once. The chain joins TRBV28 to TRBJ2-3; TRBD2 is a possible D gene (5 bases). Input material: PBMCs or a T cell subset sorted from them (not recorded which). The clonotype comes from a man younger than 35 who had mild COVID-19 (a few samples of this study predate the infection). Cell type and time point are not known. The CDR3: CASSLQSGGPRDTQYF. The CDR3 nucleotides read TGTGCCAGCAGTTTACAAAGCGGTGGGCCGAGGGATACGCAGTATTTT. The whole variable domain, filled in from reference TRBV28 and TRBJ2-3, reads DVKVTQSSRYLVKRTGEKVFLECVQDMDHENMFWYRQDPGLGLRLIYFSYDVKMKEKGDIPEGYSVSREKKERFSLILESASTNQTSMYLCASSLQSGGPRDTQYFGPGTRLTVL.